Below, one T cell receptor beta chain is given with its context. TCRdb keeps only in-frame clones here, not all; method: immunoSEQ multiplex PCR. There are approximately 100,000 clones in the sample; around 93% occur only once, and approximately 1% lies in the top ten. This sample stems from a study of T cell changes during pregnancy in multiple sclerosis. Germline-derived CDR1 and CDR2 are MNHNS and SASEGT. V lost 4 bases, J lost 7 bases, and 4 bases lay in between. This CDR3 is built from 10 residues. The sample in question was peripheral blood, obtained before pregnancy. This TCR was sampled from a female donor with multiple sclerosis, enrolled in a pregnancy study. The V and J genes are TRBV6-1 and TRBJ1-2; D call uncertain. CDR3 residues: CASSVVGYTF. The CDR3 region has the DNA TGTGCCAGCAGTGTAGTTGGCTACACCTTC.